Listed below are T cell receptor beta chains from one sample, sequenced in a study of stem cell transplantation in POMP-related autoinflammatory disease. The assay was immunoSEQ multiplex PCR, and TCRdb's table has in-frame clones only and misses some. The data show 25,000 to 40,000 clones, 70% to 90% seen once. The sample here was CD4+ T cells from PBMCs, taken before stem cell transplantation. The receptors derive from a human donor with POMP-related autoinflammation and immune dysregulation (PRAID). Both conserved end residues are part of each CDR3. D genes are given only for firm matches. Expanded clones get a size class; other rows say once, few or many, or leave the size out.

cdr3_aa: CASSWLGGTYEQYF; cdr3_nt: TGTGCCAGCAGTTGGTTGGGCGGTACCTACGAGCAGTACTTC; cdr3_length: 14; j_call: TRBJ2-7; clone_size: -; v_call: TRBV28; d_call: -
cdr3_aa: CASSPRGTGAANTGELFF; cdr3_nt: TGTGCCAGCTCACCACGGGGAACGGGGGCCGCGAACACCGGGGAGCTGTTTTTT; cdr3_length: 18; j_call: TRBJ2-2; clone_size: -; v_call: TRBV18; d_call: -
cdr3_aa: CASSLTGQGRQETQYF; cdr3_nt: TGTGCCAGCTCACTAACGGGACAGGGGAGGCAAGAGACCCAGTACTTC; cdr3_length: 16; j_call: TRBJ2-5; clone_size: -; v_call: TRBV18; d_call: TRBD1
cdr3_aa: CASSVAPLGLALGEQFF; cdr3_nt: TGTGCCAGCAGCGTAGCCCCTCTTGGACTAGCATTAGGAGAGCAGTTCTTC; cdr3_length: 17; j_call: TRBJ2-1; clone_size: -; v_call: TRBV9; d_call: TRBD2
cdr3_aa: CASSYVHSAHPKLFF; cdr3_nt: TGTGCCAGCAGTTACGTTCACTCGGCCCATCCTAAACTGTTTTTT; cdr3_length: 15; j_call: TRBJ1-4; clone_size: -; v_call: TRBV6-6; d_call: -
cdr3_aa: CASSRRLAGGLGNEQFF; cdr3_nt: TGTGCCAGCAGCCGAAGACTAGCGGGAGGGTTGGGGAATGAGCAGTTCTTC; cdr3_length: 17; j_call: TRBJ2-1; clone_size: once; v_call: TRBV7-6; d_call: TRBD2
cdr3_aa: CASSPRTGNQPQHF; cdr3_nt: TGTGCCAGCAGCCCCAGGACGGGCAATCAGCCCCAGCATTTT; cdr3_length: 14; j_call: TRBJ1-5; clone_size: -; v_call: TRBV5-8; d_call: -
cdr3_aa: CASSEGGSGSPYEQYF; cdr3_nt: TGTGCCAGCAGTGAAGGGGGTAGCGGGAGTCCTTACGAGCAGTACTTC; cdr3_length: 16; j_call: TRBJ2-7; clone_size: -; v_call: TRBV2; d_call: TRBD2
cdr3_aa: CASSLTGRSYEQYF; cdr3_nt: TGCGCCAGCAGCTTGACGGGGAGAAGCTACGAGCAGTACTTC; cdr3_length: 14; j_call: TRBJ2-7; clone_size: -; v_call: TRBV5-1; d_call: -
cdr3_aa: CASSVQASTASYGYTF; cdr3_nt: TGTGCCAGCAGCGTTCAAGCGTCGACAGCGAGCTATGGCTACACCTTC; cdr3_length: 16; j_call: TRBJ1-2; clone_size: -; v_call: TRBV9; d_call: -
cdr3_aa: CASSHGTKGETQYF; cdr3_nt: TGCGCCAGCAGCCACGGGACTAAGGGAGAGACCCAGTACTTC; cdr3_length: 14; j_call: TRBJ2-5; clone_size: -; v_call: TRBV4-1; d_call: TRBD2
cdr3_aa: CASSIIRGGGGQPQHF; cdr3_nt: TGTGCCAGTAGTATAATTAGGGGCGGAGGTGGTCAGCCCCAGCATTTT; cdr3_length: 16; j_call: TRBJ1-5; clone_size: -; v_call: TRBV19; d_call: -
cdr3_aa: CSVHRGGTEAFF; cdr3_nt: TGCAGCGTGCACAGGGGAGGCACTGAAGCTTTCTTT; cdr3_length: 12; j_call: TRBJ1-1; clone_size: -; v_call: TRBV29-1; d_call: TRBD1
cdr3_aa: CASSPQADSYEQYF; cdr3_nt: TGTGCCAGCTCGCCGCAGGCGGACTCCTACGAGCAGTACTTC; cdr3_length: 14; j_call: TRBJ2-7; clone_size: -; v_call: TRBV18; d_call: -
cdr3_aa: CASGRQGGTDTQYF; cdr3_nt: TGTGCCAGCGGCCGACAGGGAGGCACAGATACGCAGTATTTT; cdr3_length: 14; j_call: TRBJ2-3; clone_size: -; v_call: TRBV7-3; d_call: TRBD1
cdr3_aa: CASSDPGTVNTEAFF; cdr3_nt: TGCGCCAGCAGTGACCCCGGGACGGTGAACACTGAAGCTTTCTTT; cdr3_length: 15; j_call: TRBJ1-1; clone_size: -; v_call: TRBV10-2; d_call: -
cdr3_aa: CASSDVGLPYNEQFF; cdr3_nt: TGTGCCAGCAGTGACGTCGGATTGCCTTACAATGAGCAGTTCTTC; cdr3_length: 15; j_call: TRBJ2-1; clone_size: once; v_call: TRBV6-4; d_call: -
cdr3_aa: CASSSMTRGAFF; cdr3_nt: TGTGCCAGCAGTTCTATGACCCGGGGGGCTTTCTTT; cdr3_length: 12; j_call: TRBJ1-1; clone_size: once; v_call: TRBV6-5; d_call: -
cdr3_aa: CASSDLGRSVYGYTF; cdr3_nt: TGTGCCAGCAGTGACTTGGGCAGGTCCGTCTATGGCTACACCTTC; cdr3_length: 15; j_call: TRBJ1-2; clone_size: -; v_call: TRBV6-1; d_call: -
cdr3_aa: CATSRDRSGTGNTIYF; cdr3_nt: TGTGCCACCAGCAGAGACAGGTCGGGAACTGGAAACACCATATATTTT; cdr3_length: 16; j_call: TRBJ1-3; clone_size: -; v_call: TRBV15; d_call: -
cdr3_aa: CASSSTGAGNTIYF; cdr3_nt: TGTGCCAGCAGCTCTACCGGGGCCGGAAACACCATATATTTT; cdr3_length: 14; j_call: TRBJ1-3; clone_size: -; v_call: TRBV5-6; d_call: -
cdr3_aa: CASSSYRGYEQYF; cdr3_nt: TGTGCCAGCAGTTCCTACAGGGGCTACGAGCAGTACTTC; cdr3_length: 13; j_call: TRBJ2-7; clone_size: -; v_call: TRBV27; d_call: TRBD1
cdr3_aa: CASSQDPSGRTDEQFF; cdr3_nt: TGCGCCAGCAGCCAAGATCCGAGCGGGAGAACCGATGAGCAGTTCTTC; cdr3_length: 16; j_call: TRBJ2-1; clone_size: -; v_call: TRBV4-1; d_call: TRBD2
cdr3_aa: CARVGGGNYGYTF; cdr3_nt: TGTGCCAGGGTCGGGGGGGGTAACTATGGCTACACCTTC; cdr3_length: 13; j_call: TRBJ1-2; clone_size: -; v_call: TRBV28; d_call: -
cdr3_aa: CASSQEQAGGTDTQYF; cdr3_nt: TGCGCCAGCAGCCAAGAGCAAGCGGGGGGAACAGATACGCAGTATTTT; cdr3_length: 16; j_call: TRBJ2-3; clone_size: -; v_call: TRBV4-1; d_call: TRBD2
cdr3_aa: CASSYAGTEETQYF; cdr3_nt: TGTGCCAGCAGTTATGCGGGGACCGAAGAGACCCAGTACTTC; cdr3_length: 14; j_call: TRBJ2-5; clone_size: -; v_call: TRBV6-5; d_call: -
cdr3_aa: CAISDPREGRDTQYF; cdr3_nt: TGTGCCATCAGTGATCCCCGGGAGGGCCGCGATACGCAGTATTTT; cdr3_length: 15; j_call: TRBJ2-3; clone_size: -; v_call: TRBV10-3; d_call: TRBD2
cdr3_aa: CASSSAGDGYTF; cdr3_nt: TGTGCCAGCAGTTCGGCGGGAGATGGCTACACCTTC; cdr3_length: 12; j_call: TRBJ1-2; clone_size: -; v_call: TRBV6-5; d_call: -
cdr3_aa: CASSLAGSHTDTQYF; cdr3_nt: TGTGCCAGCAGCTTAGCGGGCAGTCACACAGATACGCAGTATTTT; cdr3_length: 15; j_call: TRBJ2-3; clone_size: once; v_call: TRBV7-9; d_call: -
cdr3_aa: CASSREQGANTGELFF; cdr3_nt: TGTGCCAGCTCACGAGAGCAGGGCGCGAACACCGGGGAGCTGTTTTTT; cdr3_length: 16; j_call: TRBJ2-2; clone_size: -; v_call: TRBV18; d_call: -
cdr3_aa: CASSQEFTSGRADTQYF; cdr3_nt: TGTGCCAGCAGCCAAGAATTTACTAGCGGGAGGGCGGATACGCAGTATTTT; cdr3_length: 17; j_call: TRBJ2-3; clone_size: once; v_call: TRBV16; d_call: TRBD2
cdr3_aa: CASSSQRQETQYF; cdr3_nt: TGTGCCAGCAGCTCCCAGCGCCAAGAGACCCAGTACTTC; cdr3_length: 13; j_call: TRBJ2-5; clone_size: -; v_call: TRBV5-4; d_call: -
cdr3_aa: CASSLTGQINEKLFF; cdr3_nt: TGTGCCAGCAGCCTAACGGGACAGATTAATGAAAAACTGTTTTTT; cdr3_length: 15; j_call: TRBJ1-4; clone_size: once; v_call: TRBV9; d_call: TRBD1
cdr3_aa: CASSEAPDRAAPYEQYF; cdr3_nt: TGTGCCAGCAGTGAAGCGCCGGACAGGGCCGCCCCCTACGAGCAGTACTTC; cdr3_length: 17; j_call: TRBJ2-7; clone_size: -; v_call: TRBV2; d_call: TRBD1
cdr3_aa: CAIAEERAYEQYF; cdr3_nt: TGTGCCATCGCCGAGGAACGGGCCTACGAGCAGTACTTC; cdr3_length: 13; j_call: TRBJ2-7; clone_size: -; v_call: TRBV10-3; d_call: -
cdr3_aa: CASSEMQGGNSEQFF; cdr3_nt: TGTGCCAGCAGTGAAATGCAGGGGGGGAATAGTGAGCAGTTCTTC; cdr3_length: 15; j_call: TRBJ2-1; clone_size: -; v_call: TRBV6-1; d_call: -
cdr3_aa: CATSREKGAPFQPQHF; cdr3_nt: TGTGCCACCAGCAGAGAAAAGGGGGCGCCTTTTCAGCCCCAGCATTTT; cdr3_length: 16; j_call: TRBJ1-5; clone_size: -; v_call: TRBV15; d_call: TRBD1
cdr3_aa: CASSTRGERLYEQYF; cdr3_nt: TGTGCCAGCAGTACCCGGGGAGAACGCCTGTACGAGCAGTACTTC; cdr3_length: 15; j_call: TRBJ2-7; clone_size: -; v_call: TRBV6-5; d_call: -
cdr3_aa: CASSLGAGANVLTF; cdr3_nt: TGCGCCAGCAGCTTGGGGGCCGGGGCCAACGTCCTGACTTTC; cdr3_length: 14; j_call: TRBJ2-6; clone_size: -; v_call: TRBV5-1; d_call: -
cdr3_aa: CASSLGDRGLPYEQYF; cdr3_nt: TGTGCCAGCAGCTTAGGGGACAGGGGGCTCCCCTACGAGCAGTACTTC; cdr3_length: 16; j_call: TRBJ2-7; clone_size: -; v_call: TRBV7-9; d_call: TRBD1
cdr3_aa: CASSEWNGGQETQYF; cdr3_nt: TGTGCCAGCAGTGAATGGAACGGAGGACAAGAGACCCAGTACTTC; cdr3_length: 15; j_call: TRBJ2-5; clone_size: -; v_call: TRBV25-1; d_call: -
cdr3_aa: CSVPRGAQETQYF; cdr3_nt: TGCAGCGTCCCTAGAGGGGCTCAAGAGACCCAGTACTTC; cdr3_length: 13; j_call: TRBJ2-5; clone_size: -; v_call: TRBV29-1; d_call: -
cdr3_aa: CASSFDGGVSYNEQFF; cdr3_nt: TGCGCCAGCAGCTTCGACGGGGGGGTCTCCTACAATGAGCAGTTCTTC; cdr3_length: 16; j_call: TRBJ2-1; clone_size: -; v_call: TRBV5-1; d_call: TRBD2
cdr3_aa: CASSSWTVNTEAFF; cdr3_nt: TGCGCCAGCAGCTCCTGGACGGTTAACACTGAAGCTTTCTTT; cdr3_length: 14; j_call: TRBJ1-1; clone_size: -; v_call: TRBV5-1; d_call: -
cdr3_aa: CASSRVNGGSIGELFF; cdr3_nt: TGTGCCAGCAGTCGAGTGAACGGGGGAAGTATCGGGGAGCTGTTTTTT; cdr3_length: 16; j_call: TRBJ2-2; clone_size: once; v_call: TRBV7-9; d_call: -
cdr3_aa: CATSRRHSGTGVLFF; cdr3_nt: TGTGCCACCAGCAGAAGACACAGTGGGACAGGTGTACTGTTTTTT; cdr3_length: 15; j_call: TRBJ1-4; clone_size: -; v_call: TRBV15; d_call: TRBD1